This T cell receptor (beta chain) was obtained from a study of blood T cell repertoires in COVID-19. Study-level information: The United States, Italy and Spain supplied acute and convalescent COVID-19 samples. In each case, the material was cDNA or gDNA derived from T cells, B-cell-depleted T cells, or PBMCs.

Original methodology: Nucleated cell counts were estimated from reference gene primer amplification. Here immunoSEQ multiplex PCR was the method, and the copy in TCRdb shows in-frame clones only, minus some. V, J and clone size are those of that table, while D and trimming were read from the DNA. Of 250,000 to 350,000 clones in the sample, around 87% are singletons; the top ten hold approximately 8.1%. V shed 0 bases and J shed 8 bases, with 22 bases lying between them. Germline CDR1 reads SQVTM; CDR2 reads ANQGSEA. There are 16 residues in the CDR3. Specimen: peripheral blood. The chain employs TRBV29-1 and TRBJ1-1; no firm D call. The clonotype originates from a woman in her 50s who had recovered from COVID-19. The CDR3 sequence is CSVEDTLWTPIDEAFF. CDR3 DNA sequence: TGCAGCGTTGAAGATACTTTGTGGACTCCGATAGACGAAGCTTTCTTT.